These 17 T cell receptor beta chains were sequenced from one sample in a study of type 1 regulatory T cells. MiXCR, applied by TCRdb to the reads, yields one record per CDR3 protein. The repertoire includes about 97,000 distinct CDR3 sequences, 25% to 40% of them detected once, and 2.2% sits in the top ten. Sequencing used CD4+ T cells, either the whole sample or a sorted fraction (not recorded which). These TCRs come from a human donor in good health.

This clonotype was picked up a small number of times. The chain carries TRBV7-3 and TRBJ2-2; 7 bases are a match to TRBD2. The CDR3 sequence is 14 residues long. Germline V gives CDR1 SGHTA, CDR2 FQGTGA. The junction had 3 bases not matched to a gene; V was cut back by 1 base and J by 7 bases. In DNA form, the CDR3 reads TGTGCCAGCAGCTTAAGCGGGACTAACGGGGAGCTGTTTTTT. Translation: CASSLSGTNGELFF. Supplemented by reference TRBV7-3 and TRBJ2-2, the full variable domain reads GAGVSQTPSNKVTEKGKYVELRCDPISGHTALYWYRQSLGQGPEFLIYFQGTGAADDSGLPNDRFFAVRPEGSVSTLKIQRTERGDSAVYLCASSLSGTNGELFFGEGSRLTVL.

J is TRBJ2-1 and V is TRBV7-3; D gene ambiguous. CDR3 length: 14 residues. V lost 2 bases and J 8 bases, leaving 13 bases between the germline ends. Germline CDR1 and CDR2: SGHTA and FQGTGA. In DNA form, the CDR3 reads TGTGCCAGCAGCTTATTCTCCGCCTATCATGAGCAGTTCTTC. It encodes CASSLFSAYHEQFF. The entire variable domain, with the rest obtained from reference TRBV7-3 and TRBJ2-1, is as follows: GAGVSQTPSNKVTEKGKYVELRCDPISGHTALYWYRQSLGQGPEFLIYFQGTGAADDSGLPNDRFFAVRPEGSVSTLKIQRTERGDSAVYLCASSLFSAYHEQFFGPGTRLTVL.

The CDR3 loop is CATMDRGRGGANVLTF. In DNA, the CDR3 is TGCGCCACCATGGACAGGGGGCGGGGTGGGGCCAACGTCCTGACTTTC. This chain joins TRBV10-2 and TRBJ2-6, with 11 bases identical to TRBD1. CDR3 length: 16 residues. The germline gives CDR1 WSHSY, CDR2 SAAADI. V lost 10 bases to trimming and J lost 3 bases; unmatched junction nucleotides: 8.

The J gene is TRBJ2-3, the V gene TRBV19; D possibly matches TRBD1 or TRBD2 (5 bases each). The germline CDR1 and CDR2 sequences are LNHDA and SQIVND (reference sequence). Trimming removed 5 bases from V and 1 base from J, with 13 bases in between. There are 15 residues in the CDR3. The CDR3 is CASSPAGTGTDTQYF. DNA of the CDR3: TGTGCCAGTAGTCCTGCCGGGACGGGCACAGATACGCAGTATTTT.

J is TRBJ2-7 and V is TRBV18; D is possibly TRBD1 (5 bases). Deletions cut 2 bases from V and 2 bases from J, with 13 bases between. The germline gives CDR1 KGHSH, CDR2 LQKENI. The CDR3 runs 15 residues. The CDR3 bases are TGTGCCAGCTCACCAAGGGCAGGGCAGACCTACGAGCAGTACTTC. Amino acid sequence: CASSPRAGQTYEQYF.

This clonotype has only a few counts. The V and J genes are TRBV20-1 and TRBJ2-6; D is uncertain. The V end was cut by 5 bases, the J end by 0 bases, with 11 bases between. The CDR3 covers 15 residues. CDR1 is DFQATT, CDR2 SNEGSKA, per germline (reference sequence). CDR3 in DNA: TGCAGTGCTCCCCCCCCGAACTCTGGGGCCAACGTCCTGACTTTC. This gives the protein CSAPPPNSGANVLTF.

V is TRBV10-3 and J is TRBJ2-1; 7 bases fit TRBD2. Per germline, CDR1 ENHRY and CDR2 SYGVKD. The CDR3 is 13 residues long. The J segment lost 3 bases and the V segment lost 7 bases, leaving 3 bases of the junction unmatched. CDR3 nucleotide sequence: TGTGCCATCAAAAGCGGGATCTACAATGAGCAGTTCTTC. It is translated as CAIKSGIYNEQFF.

This clonotype has a handful of counts. This chain links TRBV7-2 with TRBJ2-5; 11 nucleotides agree with TRBD2. The J segment lost 5 bases and the V segment lost 8 bases, leaving 7 bases of the junction unmatched. Germline values: CDR1 SGHTA, CDR2 FQGNSA. The CDR3 consists of 14 residues. The DNA of the CDR3 is TGTGCCAGCCGGTTAGCGGGAGGGCGGGAGACCCAGTACTTC. Protein sequence: CASRLAGGRETQYF.

Only a few counts were recorded for this clonotype. The rearrangement joins TRBV20-1 to TRBJ2-7; TRBD1 matches at 9 bases. From germline, CDR1 is DFQATT and CDR2 SNEGSKA (reference sequence). This CDR3 region has 13 residues. V lost 8 bases and J lost 3; bases outside the gene matches: 8. CDR3 bases: TGCAGTACCTCCGGGACAGGGCTCTACGAGCAGTACTTC. Its protein product is CSTSGTGLYEQYF.

J is TRBJ2-7 and V is TRBV2; D is uncertain. The CDR3 extends over 13 amino acids. V lost 7 bases and J 3 bases, leaving 13 bases between the germline ends. CDR1 SNHLY and CDR2 FYNNEI come from the germline V gene. CDR3 in DNA: TGTGCCAGCAACGAAGCTGGGTACTACGAGCAGTACGTC. Protein: CASNEAGYYEQYV.

The chain has TRBV25-1 and TRBJ2-1; no firm D call. Deletions cut 7 bases from V and 7 bases from J, with 11 bases between. Germline CDR1 is MGHDK and CDR2 is SYGVNS. The CDR3 extends over 12 amino acids. The CDR3 protein is CASIENRNEQFF. The CDR3 coding sequence is TGTGCCAGCATCGAGAATCGGAATGAGCAGTTCTTC.

J is TRBJ1-6 and V is TRBV12-3 or TRBV12-4, with D unclear. The CDR3 runs to 13 residues. With 5 bases removed from V and 6 bases from J, the gap between germline ends came to 8 bases. This CDR3 is CASSRAANSPLHF. CDR3 nucleotides: TGTGCCAGCAGTAGGGCAGCTAATTCACCCCTCCACTTT.

DNA of the CDR3: TGTGCCAGCAGTTCCGACAGGGGGCACTACGAGCAGTACTTC. Translating it yields CASSSDRGHYEQYF. V is TRBV27 and J is TRBJ2-7; TRBD1 matches 10 bases. The CDR3 contains 14 residues. Germline V CDR1 and CDR2: MNHEY, SMNVEV (reference sequence). With 4 bases clipped from V and 3 bases from J, the junction kept 3 bases outside the gene matches.

V usage is TRBV2 and J usage is TRBJ2-1; 9 nucleotides agree with TRBD2. Unmatched junction bases numbered 8, after V lost 3 bases and J lost 8 bases. This CDR3 has 15 residues. Germline CDR1 SNHLY, CDR2 FYNNEI. The CDR3 sequence is CASSEYGSGSDEQFF. CDR3 bases: TGTGCCAGCAGTGAGTATGGTAGCGGGAGTGATGAGCAGTTCTTC.

Details on this clonotype: One end of the junction is discordant with germline, which a read error may explain. This chain links TRBV27 with TRBJ2-1; TRBD2 matches 14 bases. In germline, CDR1 is MNHEY, CDR2 SMNVEV (reference sequence). CDR3 length: 19 amino acids. As DNA, the CDR3 is TGTGTCAGCAGCCGCGGGACTAGCGGGAGAGGGGGGCCTTACAATGAGCAGTTCTTC. This encodes CVSSRGTSGRGGPYNEQFF.

The chain joins TRBV19 to TRBJ2-1; D perhaps matches TRBD2 (5 bases). CDR1 and CDR2 from the germline V gene are LNHDA and SQIVND (reference sequence). Trimming shortened V by 4 bases and J by 6 bases, and 13 bases separated the two germline ends. The CDR3 is 14 residues long. Written as DNA, the CDR3 is TGTGCCAGTAGTAACCGGGAAAAGCGCAATGAGCAGTTCTTC. Its protein product is CASSNREKRNEQFF.

The chain uses TRBV10-2 and TRBJ2-1; TRBD2 aligns across 10 bases. Trimming took 6 bases from V and 4 from J; bases not matched to a gene: 9. The CDR3 sequence is 16 residues long. CDR1 and CDR2 from the germline V gene are WSHSY and SAAADI. CDR3 nucleotide sequence: TGCGCCAGCAGGCCCCTAGCGGGAGATACGTACAATGAGCAGTTCTTC. Amino acid sequence: CASRPLAGDTYNEQFF.